The rows below give T cell receptor beta chains drawn from one sample of a study of blood T cell repertoires in COVID-19. Here immunoSEQ multiplex PCR was the method, and the copy in TCRdb shows in-frame clones only, minus some. Seen here are under 200,000 clones, more than 70% observed once, and the top ten hold approximately 7.6%. Material: PBMCs or T cells enriched from blood (not recorded which). The source of these receptors is a woman between 18 and 29 years old who had recovered from COVID-19. Both conserved end residues are part of each CDR3.

j_gene,v_gene,CDR3aa
TRBJ2-7,TRBV30,CAWSVGQGPYEQYF
TRBJ2-1,TRBV7-2,CASSLGVGREQFF
TRBJ2-7,TRBV12-2,CASRLSGRGEQYF
TRBJ1-2,TRBV12-3/TRBV12-4,CASSFQEPKGYTF
TRBJ1-6,TRBV2,CASSRPLHF
TRBJ2-1,TRBV19,CASSITSGVSEQFF
TRBJ2-1,TRBV7-9,CASSRKHRGHSYNEQFF
TRBJ1-5,TRBV2,CASSEAGGNQPQHF
TRBJ2-1,TRBV11-2,CASSRTRGTYNEQFF
TRBJ1-2,TRBV11-2,CASSLAPRGLYGYTF
TRBJ2-5,TRBV28,CASSPLTILATQETQYF
TRBJ2-7,TRBV5-1,CASSQQGSSYEQYF
TRBJ1-6,TRBV19,CASRGGALSPLHF
TRBJ1-1,TRBV28,CASSLGRAEAFF
TRBJ1-2,TRBV5-1,CASSLAGATGGYTF
TRBJ1-1,TRBV7-9,CASSLFIDTEAFF
TRBJ2-1,TRBV7-2,CASSLVLAGNNNEQFF
TRBJ2-5,TRBV28,CASSLSGGSLQETQYF
TRBJ1-2,TRBV18,CASSPDRLYGYTF
TRBJ2-7,TRBV27,CASSQTPRRGHYEQYF
TRBJ1-3,TRBV30,CAWSVLARGQSRNTIYF
TRBJ2-2,TRBV5-4,CASSKEYEGRELFF
TRBJ2-2,TRBV6-5,CASSYSVGSPGELFF
TRBJ1-4,TRBV28,CASSPDREGEKLFF
TRBJ2-7,TRBV18,CASSQSYEQYF
TRBJ2-5,TRBV2,CASSDTAPAVETQYF
TRBJ2-7,TRBV29-1,CSVRTGVFREQYF
TRBJ1-5,TRBV15,CATSDPQGEHQPQHF
TRBJ1-1,TRBV29-1,CSGHRGLNTEAFF
TRBJ1-2,TRBV4-1,CASSAQTSGTGGGGYTF
TRBJ1-2,TRBV5-4,CASSPKGGGYGYTF
TRBJ1-3,TRBV21-1,CASSKGRGKDGNTIYF
TRBJ1-6,TRBV18,CASSQERGQNSPLHF